The rows below give T cell receptor beta chains drawn from one sample of a study of T cell responses to AZD1222 COVID-19 vaccine. Clones were read by immunoSEQ multiplex PCR, and TCRdb kept only the in-frame ones, dropping some. The table includes 150,000 to 170,000 clones, roughly nine tenths detected once. This sample comprised peripheral blood, obtained on day 0 of AZD1222 vaccination. These receptors all come from an adult in good health. Each CDR3 is given with its conserved first and last residue. A D gene is named only where the DNA matches it firmly. For some rows the clone size is stated as once, few or many, or as a class when expanded; others skip it.

j_call | v_call | d_call | clone_size | cdr3_aa | cdr3_nt
TRBJ2-3 | TRBV6-2/TRBV6-3 | . | . | CASSPGRQLDTQYF | TGTGCCAGCAGCCCTGGACGGCAGTTGGATACGCAGTATTTT
TRBJ2-7 | TRBV19 | . | . | CASGAGTPYF | TGTGCCAGTGGCGCGGGGACTCCTTACTTC
TRBJ1-1 | TRBV11-3 | . | . | CASSPLGRGRSTEAFF | TGTGCCAGCAGCCCTCTCGGCAGGGGTCGGAGCACTGAAGCTTTCTTT
TRBJ2-3 | TRBV7-6 | TRBD2 | once | CASSLAGSGGPSVGTQYF | TGTGCCAGCAGCTTAGCTGGTAGCGGGGGCCCCTCGGTGGGTACGCAGTATTTT
TRBJ1-2 | TRBV6-2/TRBV6-3 | . | . | CASSRTPPNGYTF | TGTGCCAGCAGTCGGACTCCTCCAAATGGCTACACCTTC
TRBJ2-3 | TRBV28 | TRBD2 | . | CASRSGGPTDTQYF | TGTGCCAGCAGGAGCGGGGGGCCCACAGATACGCAGTATTTT
TRBJ1-1 | TRBV9 | . | . | CASSNRETGEAFF | TGTGCCAGCAGCAACAGGGAAACGGGTGAAGCTTTCTTT
TRBJ1-5 | TRBV5-4 | . | . | CASSLLPDQPQHF | TGTGCCAGCAGCCTATTACCCGATCAGCCCCAGCATTTT
TRBJ1-2 | TRBV2 | . | . | CASSEVRQNYGYTF | TGTGCCAGCAGTGAAGTCCGGCAAAACTATGGCTACACCTTC
TRBJ1-3 | TRBV5-1 | . | . | CASSSSDPGNTIYF | TGCGCCAGCAGCTCCTCGGATCCTGGAAACACCATATATTTT
TRBJ1-2 | TRBV6-5 | . | . | CASTTASEANYGYTF | TGTGCCAGCACCACGGCGTCGGAAGCTAACTATGGCTACACCTTC
TRBJ2-7 | TRBV4-3 | . | . | CASSQDLGGYEQYF | TGCGCCAGCAGCCAAGATCTTGGGGGTTACGAGCAGTACTTC
TRBJ1-3 | TRBV12-3/TRBV12-4 | . | . | CASSPAPRDTIYF | TGTGCCAGCAGCCCGGCCCCGCGGGACACCATATATTTT
TRBJ2-3 | TRBV6-4 | . | . | CASSDQGDTDTQYF | TGTGCCAGCAGTGACCAGGGAGACACAGATACGCAGTATTTT
TRBJ2-1 | TRBV21-1 | . | . | CASSKKDRHSSYNEQFF | TGTGCCAGCAGCAAAAAGGACCGCCATAGCTCCTACAATGAGCAGTTCTTC
TRBJ2-2 | TRBV7-3 | . | . | CASSFQGGTGELFF | TGTGCCAGCAGCTTCCAGGGTGGCACCGGGGAGCTGTTTTTT
TRBJ1-6 | TRBV27 | TRBD1 | . | CASSLLVGTDNNSPLHF | TGTGCCAGCAGTTTACTGGTCGGGACAGATAATAATTCACCCCTCCACTTT
TRBJ1-1 | TRBV4-3 | . | once | CASSQDQKQAAFF | TGCGCCAGCAGCCAAGATCAAAAACAGGCAGCTTTCTTT
TRBJ2-2 | TRBV11-3 | . | few | CASSIKQNTGELFF | TGTGCCAGCAGCATCAAACAAAACACCGGGGAGCTGTTTTTT
TRBJ2-7 | TRBV10-2 | . | . | CASSDPSSYEQYF | TGCGCCAGCAGTGACCCTAGCTCCTACGAGCAGTACTTC
TRBJ1-1 | TRBV11-1 | TRBD1 | . | CASSRDRLNTEAFF | TGTGCCAGCAGCCGGGACAGATTGAACACTGAAGCTTTCTTT
TRBJ1-4 | TRBV9 | . | . | CASGDGNEKLFF | TGTGCCAGCGGCGATGGTAATGAAAAACTGTTTTTT
TRBJ1-5 | TRBV18 | . | . | CASSPPGTVGSNQPQHF | TGTGCCAGCTCACCGCCCGGGACGGTAGGGAGCAATCAGCCCCAGCATTTT
TRBJ1-2 | TRBV2 | . | . | CASRPDTGFRITF | TGTGCCAGCAGACCAGACACGGGGTTCCGAATCACCTTC
TRBJ2-5 | TRBV2 | TRBD1 | . | CASSSDRGIQETQYF | TGTGCCAGCAGTAGCGACAGGGGGATCCAAGAGACCCAGTACTTC
TRBJ2-7 | TRBV7-2 | . | . | CASSLGPYSYEQYF | TGTGCCAGCAGCTTGGGGCCATACTCCTACGAGCAGTACTTC
TRBJ1-3 | TRBV4-3 | . | . | CASSQVGTGNTIYF | TGCGCCAGCAGCCAAGTAGGTACCGGAAACACCATATATTTT
TRBJ1-2 | TRBV19 | TRBD1 | . | CASTDRGVYGYTF | TGTGCCAGTACCGACAGGGGCGTCTATGGCTACACCTTC
TRBJ1-1 | TRBV5-1 | TRBD1 | . | CASSAQGGNTEAFF | TGCGCCAGCAGCGCCCAGGGGGGGAACACTGAAGCTTTCTTT
TRBJ2-7 | TRBV6-5 | TRBD2 | . | CASSFRLAAFPYEQYF | TGTGCCAGCAGTTTCCGACTAGCGGCTTTCCCCTACGAGCAGTACTTC
TRBJ1-1 | TRBV11-2 | TRBD1 | . | CASSLGQGIGTEAFF | TGTGCCAGCAGCTTGGGACAGGGTATTGGCACTGAAGCTTTCTTT
TRBJ1-6 | TRBV19 | . | . | CASSPLLNNSPLHF | TGTGCCAGTAGTCCCCTCCTGAATAATTCACCCCTCCACTTT
TRBJ2-7 | TRBV5-1 | . | . | CASTSGSGDSEQYF | TGCGCCAGCACATCCGGCTCGGGGGACTCCGAGCAGTACTTC
TRBJ2-3 | TRBV6-2/TRBV6-3 | TRBD2 | few | CASSYRTGGSSDTQYF | TGTGCCAGCAGTTACAGGACGGGGGGTTCCTCAGATACGCAGTATTTT
TRBJ2-7 | TRBV10-1 | . | once | CASSLKRDGEQYF | TGCGCCAGCAGCCTCAAACGGGACGGCGAGCAGTACTTC
TRBJ2-1 | TRBV5-1 | . | . | CASSPLGPHNEQFF | TGCGCCAGCAGCCCACTAGGGCCCCACAATGAGCAGTTCTTC
TRBJ2-7 | TRBV7-2 | . | . | CASSFGYYSYEQYF | TGTGCCAGCAGCTTCGGGTACTACTCCTACGAGCAGTACTTC
TRBJ1-5 | TRBV30 | TRBD1 | . | CAWSGQGNQPQHF | TGTGCCTGGAGTGGACAGGGGAATCAGCCCCAGCATTTT
TRBJ2-1 | TRBV4-3 | TRBD2 | . | CASSQGYSGGANEQFF | TGCGCCAGCAGCCAGGGTTATAGCGGGGGGGCTAATGAGCAGTTCTTC
TRBJ1-2 | TRBV15 | . | few | CATSKNGGYGYTF | TGTGCCACCAGCAAAAACGGGGGGTACGGCTACACCTTC
TRBJ1-6 | TRBV30 | . | . | CAWSPTRGVNSPLHF | TGTGCCTGGAGTCCAACGAGGGGGGTAAATTCACCCCTCCACTTT
TRBJ1-3 | TRBV2 | . | . | CASSERVVDTIYF | TGTGCCAGCAGTGAGCGGGTGGTAGACACCATATATTTT
TRBJ2-4 | TRBV2 | . | . | CASLGDVAKNIQYF | TGTGCCAGCCTCGGGGACGTGGCCAAAAACATTCAGTACTTC
TRBJ2-7 | TRBV11-2 | . | . | CASSAIVAASYEQYF | TGTGCCAGCAGCGCGATAGTAGCGGCCAGCTACGAGCAGTACTTC
TRBJ1-1 | TRBV9 | TRBD1 | . | CASSFRDRGGTEAFF | TGTGCCAGCAGCTTCCGGGACAGGGGTGGCACTGAAGCTTTCTTT
TRBJ2-7 | TRBV7-9 | . | . | CASSLAMLGDEQYF | TGTGCCAGCAGCTTAGCTATGTTGGGGGACGAGCAGTACTTC
TRBJ1-5 | TRBV18 | TRBD1 | . | CASSPPSTGGRFSNQPQHF | TGTGCCAGCTCACCACCTTCTACAGGGGGGAGATTTAGCAATCAGCCCCAGCATTTT
TRBJ2-2 | TRBV27 | TRBD1 | . | CASRDRGVGTGELFF | TGTGCCAGCAGGGACAGGGGGGTTGGGACCGGGGAGCTGTTTTTT
TRBJ2-7 | TRBV23-1 | TRBD2 | . | CASTPQREVREQYF | TGCGCCAGCACGCCCCAGCGGGAGGTTCGCGAGCAGTACTTC
TRBJ2-3 | TRBV7-7 | . | . | CASSFVATDTQYF | TGTGCTAGCAGCTTCGTAGCGACAGATACGCAGTATTTT
TRBJ2-5 | TRBV3-1/TRBV3-2 | . | few | CASSQWGPRQETQYF | TGTGCCAGCAGCCAATGGGGGCCAAGGCAAGAGACCCAGTACTTC
TRBJ1-6 | TRBV6-2/TRBV6-3 | . | . | CASSYSSVKSYNSPLHF | TGTGCCAGCAGTTACTCTTCCGTCAAGAGTTATAATTCACCCCTCCACTTT
TRBJ2-7 | TRBV18 | . | once | CASSPAGQGTYEQYF | TGTGCCAGCTCACCAGCGGGGCAGGGGACCTACGAGCAGTACTTC
TRBJ2-7 | TRBV30 | TRBD2 | . | CALSGNDEQYF | TGTGCCTTGAGCGGGAACGACGAGCAGTACTTC